A selection of T cell receptor beta chains follows, all from one sample in a study of HIV-infected children after antiretroviral therapy interruption. TCRdb recomputed calls from the 3' RACE reads with MiXCR, one row per CDR3 protein. The repertoire includes 15,000 to 17,000 distinct CDR3 sequences, roughly 3.4% of them detected once, and 5% to 6% sits in the top ten. Here the sequenced sample was CD45RA+ CD4+ T cells from PBMCs, taken from a donor given antiretroviral therapy, either interrupted or continuous. These TCRs come from a child under 18 with HIV. Each CDR3 is given with its conserved first and last residue. The D gene is left open where the match is weak. The listing skips clone size in some rows; elsewhere it reads once, few, many or a size class.

size	D	V	J	CDR3	DNA
many	-	TRBV11-3	TRBJ2-3	CASSLIEADTQYF	TGTGCCAGCAGCTTAATCGAAGCAGATACGCAGTATTTT
many	-	TRBV11-3	TRBJ2-7	CASSWGSGGTYEQYF	TGTGCCAGCAGCTGGGGGTCTGGGGGCACTTACGAGCAGTACTTC
many	-	TRBV24-1	TRBJ1-2	CATSGTGNYGYTF	TGTGCCACCAGTGGGACGGGGAACTATGGCTACACCTTC
-	-	TRBV20-1	TRBJ2-7	CSGIGNEQYF	TGCAGTGGGATAGGGAACGAGCAGTACTTC
many	-	TRBV7-9	TRBJ1-1	CASSPLKLGNTEAFF	TGTGCCAGCAGTCCGTTAAAACTGGGGAACACTGAAGCTTTCTTT
few	-	TRBV18	TRBJ2-3	CASSPGGAEKDTQYF	TGTGCCAGCTCACCAGGGGGCGCGGAAAAAGATACGCAGTATTTT
many	-	TRBV2	TRBJ1-5	CASAIGSNQPQHF	TGTGCCAGCGCAATTGGTAGCAATCAGCCCCAGCATTTT
many	TRBD1	TRBV12-5	TRBJ1-4	CASSLQGACAETLYF	TGTGCCAGCAGCCTTCAGGGGGCGTGTGCAGAAACGCTGTATTTT
many	-	TRBV27	TRBJ2-5	CASSFTGTPQETQYF	TGTGCCAGCAGTTTCACCGGGACGCCCCAAGAGACCCAGTACTTC
many	-	TRBV20-1	TRBJ2-2	CSASKAAGELFF	TGCAGTGCTAGTAAGGCGGCCGGGGAGCTGTTTTTT
many	TRBD1	TRBV29-1	TRBJ2-3	CSVLLSGQGPDTQYF	TGCAGCGTTCTCCTGTCGGGACAGGGGCCAGATACGCAGTATTTT
few	-	TRBV15	TRBJ2-7	CATSRAQGYEQYF	TGTGCCACCAGCAGAGCTCAGGGCTACGAGCAGTACTTC